This T cell receptor (beta chain) was sequenced for a study of shared clonotypes between healthy human individuals (TCRdb year 2020). For context, the study as a whole: The cohort comprised two women and three men aged 18 to 49 years. Blood TCR repertoires of five healthy adults were deeply sequenced to estimate repertoire size and the extent of clonotype sharing between individuals. To increase sequencing depth and limit assay-specific biases, different laboratories used diverse techniques to prepare libraries and sequence TCR repertoires. For each donor, CD4 naive and CD4 memory were each given three plates, CD8 naive was given two plates, and CD8 memory was given one plate. Each donor's leukapheresis produced roughly between about 0.8 and 8.9 billion PBMCs.

For CDR1 and CDR2, the germline V gene lists MNHNS and SASEGT. Trimming leaves V shorter by 8 bases and J shorter by 0 bases, with the junction holding 6 bases beyond the gene matches. There are 14 amino acids in the CDR3, from cysteine to phenylalanine inclusive. Kept here is only the CDR3 DNA, which spans 42 bases and is read in frame from base 1. CD8 naive samples consisted of CD45RO-negative cells that were positively selected for CCR7, yielding a CD45RA+CCR7+ population without TemRA cells. Healthy HIV-negative adults with no recently reported acute infections or vaccinations were included as donors. Every donor was a Caucasian adult living in Nashville, Tennessee, USA. After blood collection by leukapheresis, PBMCs were isolated using Ficoll-Histopaque density gradient centrifugation and then cryopreserved in the vapor phase of liquid nitrogen. Analytical flow cytometry was used to check the purity and quantity of every magnetically sorted T cell population. Each sorted fraction had its genomic DNA isolated and then quantified by UV absorbance on a Nanodrop 2000c.

Using the deep immunoSEQ assay, TCR CDR3 regions were amplified from genomic DNA by multiplex PCR. Genomic DNA extracted from each cell subset was distributed evenly over all wells of several immunoSEQ 96-well plates, and each plate served as one replicate. For sorted subsets, about 200 ng genomic DNA, equal to 25,000 to 35,000 T cell genomes, was loaded into each replicate PCR. Purified libraries were quantified with a Qubit 3.0 fluorometer, sized on a Bioanalyzer 2100, and re-quantified with the KAPA Library Quantification kit. Every immunoSEQ 96-well plate was sequenced on a dedicated single-read 150-cycle Illumina NextSeq 550 flow cell. Concerning the study's data processing: Because the immunoSEQ output held only junctional sequences and lacked quality scores, the filtering could not match the filtering applied to full-length reads. Sequences were annotated with PyIR, a Python wrapper for IgBLAST v1.9, and V/J genes and CDR3 were assigned using IMGT germline references. Reads with weak V/J assignments (E-value above 1e-6), missing CDR3, stop codons, out-of-frame junctions, or ambiguous translated residues were removed. V3J clonotypes were defined as sequences sharing the same inferred V gene, J gene, and CDR3 amino acid sequence. Percentage overlap between repertoires was calculated by dividing the number of shared unique clonotypes by the size of the smaller repertoire. Richness of each repertoire was evaluated using RTK rarefaction, the Chao1 estimator, and Recon v2.1 estimates of unobserved clonotypes. OLGA was used to compute generation probabilities for all TCRbeta clonotypes that the gDNA method yielded from a few donors. TCRdb limited this immuneACCESS table to in-frame rearrangements with V and J called. A share of clones is missing; checked studies link under half to unresolved V genes, and the rest is unexplained. The V and J calls and clone size come from that table; D and trimming were worked out from the DNA. The sample has about 2.1 million clones on record, approximately 94% of them singletons. Around 1.7% of the sample is taken by the ten largest.

General study outcomes and caveats: Roughly 5% of naive CD4, approximately 3.7% of naive CD8, 2.3% of memory CD4, and 0.4% of memory CD8 clonotypes were shared across four donors. Larger estimated clonotype richness was generally found for naive subsets than for memory subsets. Even with the large sequencing depth, rarefaction of the sorted-subset datasets indicated that sequencing was incomplete. Because the study included a small number of donors, the genetic and exposure-history diversity represented was limited. Pairwise subsampling led to the expectation that sequencing depth would affect the degree of clonotype sharing among donors. Sampling was limited to blood, and TCR repertoires in tissue likely differ from TCR repertoires in blood. Clonotypes shared by all four sorted-subset donors showed higher generation probabilities than non-shared clonotypes.

This clone was seen just once. Its binding antigen is unknown. No per-base quality is available; no much larger clone lies one base away. Material for sequencing was naive CD8+ T cells from PBMCs. Read against the paper, the sample's cell subset or site label means: CD45RA+CCR7+. Rearrangement joined TRBV6-1 to TRBJ2-7; TRBD1 lines up with 8 middle nucleotides. The TCR was taken from a man in his late teens or twenties in good health. Some clones in this sample may be carry-over from other donors' samples. The CDR3 protein sequence reads: CASGPGQDSYEQYF. The nucleotides read TGTGCCAGCGGCCCGGGACAGGACTCCTACGAGCAGTACTTC.